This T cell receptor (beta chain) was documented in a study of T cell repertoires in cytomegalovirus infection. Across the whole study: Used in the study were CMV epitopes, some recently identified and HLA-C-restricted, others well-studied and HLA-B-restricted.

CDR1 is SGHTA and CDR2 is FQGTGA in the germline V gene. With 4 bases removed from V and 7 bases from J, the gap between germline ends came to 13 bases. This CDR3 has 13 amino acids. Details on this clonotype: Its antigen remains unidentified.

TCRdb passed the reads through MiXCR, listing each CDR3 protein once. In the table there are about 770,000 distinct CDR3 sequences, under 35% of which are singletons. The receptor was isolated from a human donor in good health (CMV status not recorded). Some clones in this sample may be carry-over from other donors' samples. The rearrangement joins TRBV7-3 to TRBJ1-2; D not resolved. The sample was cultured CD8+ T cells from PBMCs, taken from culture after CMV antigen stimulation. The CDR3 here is CASSSKPLFGYTF. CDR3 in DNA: TGTGCCAGCAGCTCCAAGCCCCTTTTTGGCTACACCTTC. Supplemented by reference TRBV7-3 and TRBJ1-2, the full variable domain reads GAGVSQTPSNKVTEKGKYVELRCDPISGHTALYWYRQSLGQGPEFLIYFQGTGAADDSGLPNDRFFAVRPEGSVSTLKIQRTERGDSAVYLCASSSKPLFGYTFGSGTRLTVV.